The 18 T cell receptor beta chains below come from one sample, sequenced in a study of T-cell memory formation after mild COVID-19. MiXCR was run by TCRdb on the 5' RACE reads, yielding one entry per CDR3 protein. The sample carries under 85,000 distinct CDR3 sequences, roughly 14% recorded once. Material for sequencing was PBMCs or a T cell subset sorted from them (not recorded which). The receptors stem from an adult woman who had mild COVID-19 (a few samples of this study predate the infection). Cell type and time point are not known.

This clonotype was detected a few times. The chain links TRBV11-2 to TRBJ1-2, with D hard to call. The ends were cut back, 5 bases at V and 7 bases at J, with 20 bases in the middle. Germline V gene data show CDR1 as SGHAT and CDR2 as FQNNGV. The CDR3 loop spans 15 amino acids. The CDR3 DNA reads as TGTGCCAGCAGCAATAGAGACAACAAGCCGGGTGGCTACACCTTC. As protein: CASSNRDNKPGGYTF.

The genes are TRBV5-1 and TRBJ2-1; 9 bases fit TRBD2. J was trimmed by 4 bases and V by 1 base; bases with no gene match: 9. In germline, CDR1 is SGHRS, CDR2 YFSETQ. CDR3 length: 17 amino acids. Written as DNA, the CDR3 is TGCGCCAGCAGCTTGCTCGCGGGGGGGATCCCTTACAATGAGCAGTTCTTC. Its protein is CASSLLAGGIPYNEQFF.

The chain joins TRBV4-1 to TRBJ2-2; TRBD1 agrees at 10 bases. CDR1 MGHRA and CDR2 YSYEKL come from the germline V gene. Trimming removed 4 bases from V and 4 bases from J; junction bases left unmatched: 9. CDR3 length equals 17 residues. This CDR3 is CASSLTPGQGITGELFF. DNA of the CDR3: TGCGCCAGCAGCCTTACCCCGGGACAGGGGATCACCGGGGAGCTGTTTTTT.

CDR3 sequence (DNA): TGTGCCAGCAGCTCCCCTACACAGGATCCTGGGGAGCAGTACTTC. Protein product: CASSSPTQDPGEQYF. V usage is TRBV7-9 and J usage is TRBJ2-7; a possible D gene is TRBD1 (5 bases). Trimming shortened V by 4 bases and J by 7 bases, and 20 bases separated the two germline ends. The CDR3 length is 15 residues. CDR1 and CDR2 (germline): SEHNR, FQNEAQ (reference sequence).

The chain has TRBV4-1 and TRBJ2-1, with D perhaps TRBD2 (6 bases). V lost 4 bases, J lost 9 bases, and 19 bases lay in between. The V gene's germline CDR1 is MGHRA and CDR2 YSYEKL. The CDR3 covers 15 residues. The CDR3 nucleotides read TGCGCCAGCAGCCTCCGGGGGAAAGGGGAGGCTGAGCAGTTCTTC. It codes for CASSLRGKGEAEQFF.

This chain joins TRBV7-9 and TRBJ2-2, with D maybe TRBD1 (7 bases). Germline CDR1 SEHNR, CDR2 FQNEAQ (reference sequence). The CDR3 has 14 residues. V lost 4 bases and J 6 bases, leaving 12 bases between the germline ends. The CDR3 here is CASSSSRGAGELFF. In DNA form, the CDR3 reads TGTGCCAGCAGCTCCTCCAGGGGGGCCGGGGAGCTGTTTTTT.

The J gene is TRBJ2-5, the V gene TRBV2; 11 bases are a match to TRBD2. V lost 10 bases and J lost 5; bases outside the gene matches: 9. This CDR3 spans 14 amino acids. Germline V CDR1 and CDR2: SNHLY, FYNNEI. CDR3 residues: CATLTSGVKETQYF. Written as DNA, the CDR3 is TGTGCCACCTTGACTAGCGGGGTGAAGGAGACCCAGTACTTC.

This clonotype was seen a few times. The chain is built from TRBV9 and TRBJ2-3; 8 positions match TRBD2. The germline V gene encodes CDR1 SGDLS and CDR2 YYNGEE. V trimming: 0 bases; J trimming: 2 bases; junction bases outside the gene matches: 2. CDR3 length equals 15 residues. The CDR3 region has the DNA TGTGCCAGCAGCGTAGGGGGACTAGACACAGATACGCAGTATTTT. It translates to CASSVGGLDTDTQYF. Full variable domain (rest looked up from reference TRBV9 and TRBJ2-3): DSGVTQTPKHLITATGQRVTLRCSPRSGDLSVYWYQQSLDQGLQFLIQYYNGEERAKGNILERFSAQQFPDLHSELNLSSLELGDSALYFCASSVGGLDTDTQYFGPGTRLTVL.

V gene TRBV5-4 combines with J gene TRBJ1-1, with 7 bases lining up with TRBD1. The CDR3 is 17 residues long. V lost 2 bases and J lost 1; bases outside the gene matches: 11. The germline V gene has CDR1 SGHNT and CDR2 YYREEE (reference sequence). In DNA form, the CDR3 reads TGTGCCAGCAGCTTCGGAACAGGGGCCGTAGGGAACACTGAAGCTTTCTTT. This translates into CASSFGTGAVGNTEAFF. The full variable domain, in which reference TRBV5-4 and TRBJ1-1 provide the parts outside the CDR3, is ETGVTQSPTHLIKTRGQQVTLRCSSQSGHNTVSWYQQALGQGPQFIFQYYREEENGRGNFPPRFSGLQFPNYSSELNVNALELDDSALYLCASSFGTGAVGNTEAFFGQGTRLTVV.

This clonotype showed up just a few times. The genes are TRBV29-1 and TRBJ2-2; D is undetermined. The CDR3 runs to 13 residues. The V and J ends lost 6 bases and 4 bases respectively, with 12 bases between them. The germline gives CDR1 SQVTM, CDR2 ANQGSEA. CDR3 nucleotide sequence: TGCAGCGTCGGCGGAGTTTCCACCGGGGAGCTGTTTTTT. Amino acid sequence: CSVGGVSTGELFF.

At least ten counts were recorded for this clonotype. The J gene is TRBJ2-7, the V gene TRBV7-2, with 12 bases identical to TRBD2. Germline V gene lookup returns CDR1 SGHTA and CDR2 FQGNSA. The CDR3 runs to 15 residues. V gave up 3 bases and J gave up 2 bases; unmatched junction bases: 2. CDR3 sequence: CASSFGLAGTYEQYF. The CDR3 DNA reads TGTGCCAGCAGCTTCGGACTAGCGGGGACCTACGAGCAGTACTTC.

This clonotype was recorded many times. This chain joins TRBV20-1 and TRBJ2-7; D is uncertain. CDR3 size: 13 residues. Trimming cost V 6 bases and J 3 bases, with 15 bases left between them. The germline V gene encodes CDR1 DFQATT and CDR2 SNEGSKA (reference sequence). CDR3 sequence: CSAPVGDYYEQYF. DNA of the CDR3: TGCAGTGCCCCCGTCGGCGATTACTACGAGCAGTACTTC.

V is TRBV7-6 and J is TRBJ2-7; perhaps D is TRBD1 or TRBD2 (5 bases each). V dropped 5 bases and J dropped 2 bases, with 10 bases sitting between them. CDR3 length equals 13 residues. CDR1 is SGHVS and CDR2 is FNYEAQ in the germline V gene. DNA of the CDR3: TGTGCCAGCAGCCCCTTGGGACCCTACGAGCAGTACTTC. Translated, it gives CASSPLGPYEQYF.

The CDR3 nucleotides are TGTGCCAGCAGTTCCCCCGGGACTAGCGATACCTACGAGCAGTACTTC. Its protein is CASSSPGTSDTYEQYF. V usage is TRBV6-5 and J usage is TRBJ2-7; 10 bases map to TRBD2. The CDR3 has 16 amino acids. Germline trimming cut 4 bases from V and 2 bases from J; bases unmatched to any gene: 8. Germline loops: CDR1 MNHEY, CDR2 SVGAGI.

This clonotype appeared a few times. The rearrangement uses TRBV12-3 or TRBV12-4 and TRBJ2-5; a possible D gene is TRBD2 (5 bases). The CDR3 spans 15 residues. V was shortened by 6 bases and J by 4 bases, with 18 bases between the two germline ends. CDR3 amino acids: CASRQMTEGGETQYF. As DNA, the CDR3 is TGTGCCAGCAGACAGATGACCGAGGGCGGAGAGACCCAGTACTTC.

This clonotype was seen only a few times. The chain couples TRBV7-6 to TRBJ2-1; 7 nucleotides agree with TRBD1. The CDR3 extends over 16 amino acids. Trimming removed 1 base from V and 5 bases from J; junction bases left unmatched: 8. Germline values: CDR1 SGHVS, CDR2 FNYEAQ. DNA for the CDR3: TGTGCCAGCAGCTTAGGGACAGGCCGGAGGAACAATGAGCAGTTCTTC. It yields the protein CASSLGTGRRNNEQFF.

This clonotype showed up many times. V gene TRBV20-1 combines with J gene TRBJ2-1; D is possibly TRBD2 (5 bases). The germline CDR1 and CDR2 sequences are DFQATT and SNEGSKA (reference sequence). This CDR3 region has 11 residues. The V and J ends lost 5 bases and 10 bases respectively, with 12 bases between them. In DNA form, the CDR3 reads TGCAGTGCTCCCCGGGGTTTCGAGCAGTTCTTC. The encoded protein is CSAPRGFEQFF.

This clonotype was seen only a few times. The CDR3 region is CASSQVGGHEQYF. CDR3 nucleotides: TGCGCCAGCAGCCAAGTGGGGGGCCACGAGCAGTACTTC. The V gene is TRBV4-1, the J gene TRBJ2-7; D is tentatively TRBD1 or TRBD2 (6 bases each). V shed 1 base and J shed 5 bases, with 9 bases lying between them. Germline CDR1 MGHRA, CDR2 YSYEKL. The CDR3 extends over 13 amino acids.